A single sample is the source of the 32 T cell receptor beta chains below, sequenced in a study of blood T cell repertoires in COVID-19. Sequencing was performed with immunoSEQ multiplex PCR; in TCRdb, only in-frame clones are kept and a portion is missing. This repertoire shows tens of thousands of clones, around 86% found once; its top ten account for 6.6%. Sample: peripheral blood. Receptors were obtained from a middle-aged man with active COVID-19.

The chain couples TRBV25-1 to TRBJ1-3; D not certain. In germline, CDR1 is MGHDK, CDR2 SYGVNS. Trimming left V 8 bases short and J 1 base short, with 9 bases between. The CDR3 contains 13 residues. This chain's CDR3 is CASSLVSGNTIYF. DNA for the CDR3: TGTGCCAGCTCCCTAGTTTCTGGAAACACCATATATTTT.

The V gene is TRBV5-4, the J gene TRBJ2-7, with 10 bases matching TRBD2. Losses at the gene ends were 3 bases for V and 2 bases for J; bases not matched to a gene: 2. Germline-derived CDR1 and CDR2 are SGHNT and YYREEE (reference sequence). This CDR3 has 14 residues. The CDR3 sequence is CASSSAGGPYEQYF. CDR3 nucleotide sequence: TGTGCCAGCAGCTCAGCGGGAGGGCCCTACGAGCAGTACTTC.

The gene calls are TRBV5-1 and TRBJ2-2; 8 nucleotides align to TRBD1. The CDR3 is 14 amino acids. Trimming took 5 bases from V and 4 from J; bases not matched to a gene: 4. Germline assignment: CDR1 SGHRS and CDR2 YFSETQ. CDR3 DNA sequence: TGCGCCAGCAGGGGACAGGAGACCACCGGGGAGCTGTTTTTT. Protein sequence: CASRGQETTGELFF.

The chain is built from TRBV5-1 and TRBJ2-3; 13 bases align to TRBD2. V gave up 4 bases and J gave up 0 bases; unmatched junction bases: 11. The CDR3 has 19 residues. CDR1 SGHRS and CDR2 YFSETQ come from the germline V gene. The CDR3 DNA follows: TGCGCCAGCAGCCCCGGACTAGCGGGAGTTCCCCTTAGCACAGATACGCAGTATTTT. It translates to CASSPGLAGVPLSTDTQYF.

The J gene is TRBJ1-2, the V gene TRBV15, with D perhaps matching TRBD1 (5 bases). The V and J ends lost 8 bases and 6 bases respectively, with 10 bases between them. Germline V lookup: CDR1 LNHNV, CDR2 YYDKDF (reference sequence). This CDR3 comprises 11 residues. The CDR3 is CATDAGDGYTF. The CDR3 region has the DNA TGTGCCACCGACGCGGGGGATGGCTACACCTTC.

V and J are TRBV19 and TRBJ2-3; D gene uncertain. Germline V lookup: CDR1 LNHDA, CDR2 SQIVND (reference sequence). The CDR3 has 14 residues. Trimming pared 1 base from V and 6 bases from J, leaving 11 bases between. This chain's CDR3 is CASSIAPLLDTQYF. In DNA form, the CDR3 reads TGTGCCAGTAGTATAGCTCCCCTTTTGGATACGCAGTATTTT.

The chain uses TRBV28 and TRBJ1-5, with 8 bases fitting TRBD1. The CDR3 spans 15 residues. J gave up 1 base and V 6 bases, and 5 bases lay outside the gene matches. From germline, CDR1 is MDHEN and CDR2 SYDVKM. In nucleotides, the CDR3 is TGTGCCAGCAGCCCCGACAGGGGAAGCAATCAGCCCCAGCATTTT. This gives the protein CASSPDRGSNQPQHF.

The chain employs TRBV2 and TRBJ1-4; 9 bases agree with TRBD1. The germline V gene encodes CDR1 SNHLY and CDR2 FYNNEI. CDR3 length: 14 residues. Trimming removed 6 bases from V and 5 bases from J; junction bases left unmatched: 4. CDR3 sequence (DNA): TGTGCCAGCAGACCGGGACAGGGAAATGAAAAACTGTTTTTT. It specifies CASRPGQGNEKLFF.

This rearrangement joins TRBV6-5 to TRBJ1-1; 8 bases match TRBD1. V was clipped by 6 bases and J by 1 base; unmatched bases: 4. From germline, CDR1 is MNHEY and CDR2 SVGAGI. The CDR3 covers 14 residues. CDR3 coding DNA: TGTGCCAGCAGGAGGGACAGGACGAACACTGAAGCTTTCTTT. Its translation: CASRRDRTNTEAFF.

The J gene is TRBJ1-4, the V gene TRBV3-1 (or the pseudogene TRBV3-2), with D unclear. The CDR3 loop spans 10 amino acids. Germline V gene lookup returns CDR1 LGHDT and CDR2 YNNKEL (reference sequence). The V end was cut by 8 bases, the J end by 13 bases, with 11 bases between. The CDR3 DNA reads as TGTGCCAGCGGAAACGAGGGACTGTTTTTT. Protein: CASGNEGLFF.

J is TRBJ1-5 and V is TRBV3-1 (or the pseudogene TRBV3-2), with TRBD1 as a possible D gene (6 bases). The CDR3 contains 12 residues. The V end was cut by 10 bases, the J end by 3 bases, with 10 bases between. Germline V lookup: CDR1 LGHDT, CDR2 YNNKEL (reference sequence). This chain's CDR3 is CATGTLNQPQHF. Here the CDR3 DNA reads TGTGCCACAGGGACACTCAATCAGCCCCAGCATTTT.

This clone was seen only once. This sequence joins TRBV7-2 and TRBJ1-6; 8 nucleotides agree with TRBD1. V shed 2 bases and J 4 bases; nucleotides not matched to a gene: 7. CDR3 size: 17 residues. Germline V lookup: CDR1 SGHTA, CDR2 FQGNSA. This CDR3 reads CASSLPGQGDYNSPLHF. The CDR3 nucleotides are TGTGCCAGCAGCTTACCTGGACAGGGTGATTATAATTCACCCCTCCACTTT.

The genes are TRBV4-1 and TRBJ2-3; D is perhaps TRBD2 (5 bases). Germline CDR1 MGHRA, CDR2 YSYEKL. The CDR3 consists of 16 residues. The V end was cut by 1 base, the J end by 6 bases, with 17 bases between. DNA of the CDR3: TGCGCCAGCAGCCAAGTTCTCCCGAGGGCCGATGATACGCAGTATTTT. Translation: CASSQVLPRADDTQYF.

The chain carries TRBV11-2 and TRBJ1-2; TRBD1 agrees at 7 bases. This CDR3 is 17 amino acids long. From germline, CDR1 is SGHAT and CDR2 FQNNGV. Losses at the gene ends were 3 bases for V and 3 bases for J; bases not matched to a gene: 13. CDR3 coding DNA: TGTGCCAGCAGCTTGTTATTTCCGGCCACAGGGGACTATGGCTACACCTTC. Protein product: CASSLLFPATGDYGYTF.

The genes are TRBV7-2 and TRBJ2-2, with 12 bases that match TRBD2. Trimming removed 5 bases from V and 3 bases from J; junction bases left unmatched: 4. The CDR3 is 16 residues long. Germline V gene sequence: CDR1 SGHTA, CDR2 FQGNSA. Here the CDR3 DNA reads TGTGCCAGCAGCCCGACTAGCGGGGGATACACCGGGGAGCTGTTTTTT. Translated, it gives CASSPTSGGYTGELFF.

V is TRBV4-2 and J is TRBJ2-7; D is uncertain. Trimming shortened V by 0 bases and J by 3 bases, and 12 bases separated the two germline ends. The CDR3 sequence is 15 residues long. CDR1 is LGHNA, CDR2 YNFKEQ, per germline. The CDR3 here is CASSQEWVADYEQYF. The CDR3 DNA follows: TGTGCCAGCAGCCAAGAATGGGTAGCCGACTACGAGCAGTACTTC.

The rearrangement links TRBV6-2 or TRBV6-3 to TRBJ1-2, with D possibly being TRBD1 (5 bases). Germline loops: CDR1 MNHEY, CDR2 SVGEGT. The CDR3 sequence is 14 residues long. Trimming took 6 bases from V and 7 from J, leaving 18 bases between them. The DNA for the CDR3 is TGTGCCAGCAGCCCAGCGGGAGGGGCCCGTGGCTACACCTTC. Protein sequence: CASSPAGGARGYTF.

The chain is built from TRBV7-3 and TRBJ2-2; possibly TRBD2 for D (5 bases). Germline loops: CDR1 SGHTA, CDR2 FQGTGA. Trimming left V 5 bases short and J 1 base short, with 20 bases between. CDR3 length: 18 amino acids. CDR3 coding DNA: TGTGCCAGCAGCCCGCACAGTGCCAGCGGAGGGAACACCGGGGAGCTGTTTTTT. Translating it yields CASSPHSASGGNTGELFF.

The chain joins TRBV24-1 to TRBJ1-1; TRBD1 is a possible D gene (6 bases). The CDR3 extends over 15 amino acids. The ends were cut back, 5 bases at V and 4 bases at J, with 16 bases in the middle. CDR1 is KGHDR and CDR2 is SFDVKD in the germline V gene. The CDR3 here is CATSGTGTGSTEAFF. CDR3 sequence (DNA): TGTGCCACCAGTGGGACGGGTACAGGGAGCACTGAAGCTTTCTTT.

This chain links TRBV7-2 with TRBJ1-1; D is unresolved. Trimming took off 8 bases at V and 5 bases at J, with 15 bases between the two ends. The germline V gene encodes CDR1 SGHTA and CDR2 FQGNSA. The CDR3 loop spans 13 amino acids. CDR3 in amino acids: CASLRITVTEAFF. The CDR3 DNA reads TGTGCCAGCCTCAGGATCACGGTTACTGAAGCTTTCTTT.

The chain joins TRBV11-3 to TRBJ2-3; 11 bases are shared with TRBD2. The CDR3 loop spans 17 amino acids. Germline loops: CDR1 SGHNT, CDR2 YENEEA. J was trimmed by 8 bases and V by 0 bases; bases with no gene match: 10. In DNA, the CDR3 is TGTGCCAGCAGCTTAGATGGTAGCGGGGGGGCCCGGGGTACGCAGTATTTT. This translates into CASSLDGSGGARGTQYF.

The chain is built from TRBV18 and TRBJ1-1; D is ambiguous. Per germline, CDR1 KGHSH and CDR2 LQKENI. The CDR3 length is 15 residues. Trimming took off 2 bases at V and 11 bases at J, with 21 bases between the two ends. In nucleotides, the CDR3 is TGTGCCAGCTCACCAGAGGCCTTTACCTCCCTAGTGGCTTTCTTT. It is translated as CASSPEAFTSLVAFF.

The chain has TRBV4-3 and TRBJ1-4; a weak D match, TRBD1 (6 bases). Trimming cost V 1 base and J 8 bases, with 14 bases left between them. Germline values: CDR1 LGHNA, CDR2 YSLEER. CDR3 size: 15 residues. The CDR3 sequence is CASSQGQGKGEKLFF. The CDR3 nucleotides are TGCGCCAGCAGCCAAGGCCAGGGGAAGGGCGAAAAACTGTTTTTT.

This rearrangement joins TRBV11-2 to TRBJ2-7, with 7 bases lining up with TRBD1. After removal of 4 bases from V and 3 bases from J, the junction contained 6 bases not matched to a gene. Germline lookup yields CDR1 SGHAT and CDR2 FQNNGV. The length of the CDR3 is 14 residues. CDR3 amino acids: CASSYTGAIYEQYF. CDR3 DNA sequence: TGTGCCAGCAGCTATACAGGGGCAATCTACGAGCAGTACTTC.

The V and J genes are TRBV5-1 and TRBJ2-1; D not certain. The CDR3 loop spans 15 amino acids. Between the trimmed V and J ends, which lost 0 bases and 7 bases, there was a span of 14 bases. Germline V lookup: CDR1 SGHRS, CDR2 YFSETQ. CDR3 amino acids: CASSLGVPPGNEQFF. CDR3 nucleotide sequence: TGCGCCAGCAGCTTGGGCGTCCCACCGGGTAATGAGCAGTTCTTC.

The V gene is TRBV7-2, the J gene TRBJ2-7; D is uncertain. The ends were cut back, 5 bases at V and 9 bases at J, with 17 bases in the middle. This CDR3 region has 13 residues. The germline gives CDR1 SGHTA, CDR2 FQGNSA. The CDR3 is CASSTLPGPLQYF. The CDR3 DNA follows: TGTGCCAGCAGCACCCTTCCGGGTCCGTTGCAGTACTTC.

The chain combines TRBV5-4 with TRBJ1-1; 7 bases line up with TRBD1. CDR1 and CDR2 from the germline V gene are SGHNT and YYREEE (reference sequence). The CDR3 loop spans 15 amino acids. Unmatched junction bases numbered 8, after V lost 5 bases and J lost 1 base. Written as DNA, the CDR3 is TGTGCCAGCAGTTATGACAGGGTCTGGAACACTGAAGCTTTCTTT. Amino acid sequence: CASSYDRVWNTEAFF.

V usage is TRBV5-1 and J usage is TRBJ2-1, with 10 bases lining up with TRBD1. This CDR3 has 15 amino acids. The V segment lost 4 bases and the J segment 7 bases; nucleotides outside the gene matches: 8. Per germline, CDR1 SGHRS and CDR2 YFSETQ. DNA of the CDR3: TGCGCCAGCAGCGGGTTGACAGGGGGCCGGAATGAGCAGTTCTTC. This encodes CASSGLTGGRNEQFF.

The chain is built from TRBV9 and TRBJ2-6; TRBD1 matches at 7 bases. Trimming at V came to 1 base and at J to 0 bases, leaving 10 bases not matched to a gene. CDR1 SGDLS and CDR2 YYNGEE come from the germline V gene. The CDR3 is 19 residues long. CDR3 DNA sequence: TGTGCCAGCAGCGTAAGGGGCCGGGACAGATTCTCTGGGGCCAACGTCCTGACTTTC. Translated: CASSVRGRDRFSGANVLTF.

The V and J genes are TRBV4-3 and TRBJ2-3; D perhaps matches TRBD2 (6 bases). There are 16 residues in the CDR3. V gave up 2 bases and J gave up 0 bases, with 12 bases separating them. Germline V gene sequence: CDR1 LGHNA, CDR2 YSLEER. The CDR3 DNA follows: TGCGCCAGCAGCCAACATAACGGGAGCAGCACAGATACGCAGTATTTT. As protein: CASSQHNGSSTDTQYF.

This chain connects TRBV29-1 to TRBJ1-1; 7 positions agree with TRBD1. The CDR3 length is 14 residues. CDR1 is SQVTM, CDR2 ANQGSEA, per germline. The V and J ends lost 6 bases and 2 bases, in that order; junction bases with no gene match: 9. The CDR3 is CSVLGDRDNTEAFF. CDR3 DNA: TGCAGCGTACTGGGGGACAGAGATAACACTGAAGCTTTCTTT.

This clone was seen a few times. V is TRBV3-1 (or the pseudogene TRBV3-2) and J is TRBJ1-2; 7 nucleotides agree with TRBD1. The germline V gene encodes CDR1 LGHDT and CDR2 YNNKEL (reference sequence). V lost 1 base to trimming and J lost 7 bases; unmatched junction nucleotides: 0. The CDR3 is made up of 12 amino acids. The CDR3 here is CASSQGQGGYTF. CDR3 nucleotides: TGTGCCAGCAGCCAAGGACAGGGTGGCTACACCTTC.